The sequence of this T cell receptor (beta chain) was determined in a study of response to subunit inactivated influenza vaccine. Concerning this clonotype itself: The antigen is unknown.

V was clipped by 3 bases and J by 2 bases, with 8 bases between them. The CDR3 contains 14 residues. Germline assignment: CDR1 KGHDR and CDR2 SFDVKD. TCRdb recomputed calls from the RT-PCR reads with MiXCR, one row per CDR3 protein. The data contain a few hundred thousand distinct CDR3 sequences, roughly 12% of them singletons. Study-wide results and caveats: The authors proposed limited new T cell recruitment per seasonal influenza vaccination.

The sample also formed part of further work on T cells expressing NK-cell markers. That paper adds: Beta-chain TCR cDNA was generated via 5'RACE template switching with UMIs.

This clonotype originated in a man aged 50-59 years who received an inactivated influenza vaccine. The sample was PBMCs from blood, taken on the day of vaccination. This rearrangement joins TRBV24-1 to TRBJ2-3; a weak D match, TRBD2 (5 bases). CDR3: CATSDSGFTDTQYF. The CDR3 region has the DNA TGTGCCACCAGTGATAGCGGCTTCACAGATACGCAGTATTTT.